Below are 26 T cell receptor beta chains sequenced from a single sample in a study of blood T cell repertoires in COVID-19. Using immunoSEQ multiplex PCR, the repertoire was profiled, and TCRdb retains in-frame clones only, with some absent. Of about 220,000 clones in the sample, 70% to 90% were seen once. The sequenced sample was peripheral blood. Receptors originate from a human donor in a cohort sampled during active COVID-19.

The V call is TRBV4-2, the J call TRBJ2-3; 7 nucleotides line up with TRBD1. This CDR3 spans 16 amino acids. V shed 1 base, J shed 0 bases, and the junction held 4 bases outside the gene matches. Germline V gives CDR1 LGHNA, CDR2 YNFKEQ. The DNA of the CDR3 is TGTGCCAGCAGCCAAGGAGCAGGGGGAAGCACAGATACGCAGTATTTT. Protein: CASSQGAGGSTDTQYF.

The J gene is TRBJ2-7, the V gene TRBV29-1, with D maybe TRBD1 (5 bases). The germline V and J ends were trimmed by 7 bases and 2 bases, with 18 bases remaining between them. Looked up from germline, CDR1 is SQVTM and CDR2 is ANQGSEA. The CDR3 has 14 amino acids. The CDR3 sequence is CSAKGAVYPYEQYF. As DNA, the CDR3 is TGCAGCGCCAAAGGGGCTGTATATCCCTACGAGCAGTACTTC.

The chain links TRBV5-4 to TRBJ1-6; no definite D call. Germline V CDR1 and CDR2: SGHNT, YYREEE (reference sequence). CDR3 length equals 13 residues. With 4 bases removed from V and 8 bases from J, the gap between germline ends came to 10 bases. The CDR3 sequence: CASSPERDSPLHF. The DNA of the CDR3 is TGTGCCAGCAGCCCCGAACGGGATTCACCCCTCCACTTT.

CDR3: CASSIDTSTYNEQFF. Here the CDR3 DNA reads TGTGCCAGTAGTATAGACACCTCTACCTACAATGAGCAGTTCTTC. J is TRBJ2-1 and V is TRBV19; D gene ambiguous. Germline CDR1 reads LNHDA; CDR2 reads SQIVND (reference sequence). This CDR3 contains 15 residues. Trimming cost V 0 bases and J 2 bases, with 8 bases left between them.

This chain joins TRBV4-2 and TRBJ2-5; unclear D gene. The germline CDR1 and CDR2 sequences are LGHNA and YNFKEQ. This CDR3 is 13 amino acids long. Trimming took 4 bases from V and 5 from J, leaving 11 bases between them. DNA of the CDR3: TGTGCCAGCAGCCCAGGTCTCGTGGAGACCCAGTACTTC. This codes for CASSPGLVETQYF.

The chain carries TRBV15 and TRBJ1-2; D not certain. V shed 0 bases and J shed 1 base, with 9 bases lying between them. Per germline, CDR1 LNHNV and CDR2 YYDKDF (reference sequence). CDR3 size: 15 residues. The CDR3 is CATSRDLYSNYGYTF. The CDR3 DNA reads TGTGCCACCAGCAGAGATTTATACAGTAACTATGGCTACACCTTC.

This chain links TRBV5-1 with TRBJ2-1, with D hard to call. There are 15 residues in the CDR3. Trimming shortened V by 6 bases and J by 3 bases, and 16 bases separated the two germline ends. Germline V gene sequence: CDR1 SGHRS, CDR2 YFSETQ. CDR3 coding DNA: TGCGCCAGCACCCCTGGAGCCTCCAACTACAATGAGCAGTTCTTC. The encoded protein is CASTPGASNYNEQFF.

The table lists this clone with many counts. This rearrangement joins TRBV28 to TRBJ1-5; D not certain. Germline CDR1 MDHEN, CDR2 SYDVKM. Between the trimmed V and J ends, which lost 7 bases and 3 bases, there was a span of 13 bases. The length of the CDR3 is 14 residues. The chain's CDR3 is CASNTYRNNQPQHF. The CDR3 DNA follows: TGTGCCAGCAACACTTACAGAAACAATCAGCCCCAGCATTTT.

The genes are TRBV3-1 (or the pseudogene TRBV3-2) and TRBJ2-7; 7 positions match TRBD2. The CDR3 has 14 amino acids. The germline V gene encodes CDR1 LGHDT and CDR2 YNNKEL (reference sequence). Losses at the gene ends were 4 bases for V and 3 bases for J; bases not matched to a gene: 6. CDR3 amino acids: CASSLLAGVYEQYF. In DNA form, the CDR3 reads TGTGCCAGCAGCCTCCTGGCGGGAGTCTACGAGCAGTACTTC.

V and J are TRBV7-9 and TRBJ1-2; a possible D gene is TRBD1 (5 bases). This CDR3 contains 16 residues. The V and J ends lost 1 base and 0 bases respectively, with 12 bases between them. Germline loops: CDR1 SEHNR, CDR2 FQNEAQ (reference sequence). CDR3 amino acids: CASSLDLGASNYGYTF. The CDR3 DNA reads TGTGCCAGCAGCTTAGACCTAGGGGCCTCTAACTATGGCTACACCTTC.

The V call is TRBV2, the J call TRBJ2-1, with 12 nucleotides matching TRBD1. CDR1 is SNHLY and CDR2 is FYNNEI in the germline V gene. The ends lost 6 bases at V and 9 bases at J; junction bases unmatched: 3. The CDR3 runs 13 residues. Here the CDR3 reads CASSGTGGLEQFF. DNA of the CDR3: TGTGCCAGCAGCGGGACAGGGGGCCTTGAGCAGTTCTTC.

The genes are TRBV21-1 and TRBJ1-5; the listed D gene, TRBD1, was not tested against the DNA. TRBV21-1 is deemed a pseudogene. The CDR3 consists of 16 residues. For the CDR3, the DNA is TGTGCCAGCAGCAAAGTGGAGGACAGGGACTATCAGCCCCAGCATTTT. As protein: CASSKVEDRDYQPQHF.

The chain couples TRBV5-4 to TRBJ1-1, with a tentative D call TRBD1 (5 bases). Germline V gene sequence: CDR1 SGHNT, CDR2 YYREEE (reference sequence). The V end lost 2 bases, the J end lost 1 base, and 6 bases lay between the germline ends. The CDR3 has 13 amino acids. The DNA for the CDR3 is TGTGCCAGCAGCTTCGGGGGGAACACTGAAGCTTTCTTT. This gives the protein CASSFGGNTEAFF.

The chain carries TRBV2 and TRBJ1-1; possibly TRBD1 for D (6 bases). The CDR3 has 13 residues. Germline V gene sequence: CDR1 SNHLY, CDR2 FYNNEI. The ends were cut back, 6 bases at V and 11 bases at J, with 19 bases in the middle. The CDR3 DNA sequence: TGTGCCAGCAGGAACAGGGAGGGGTCTATGGCTTTCTTT. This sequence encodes CASRNREGSMAFF. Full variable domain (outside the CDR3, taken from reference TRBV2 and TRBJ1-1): EPEVTQTPSHQVTQMGQEVILRCVPISNHLYFYWYRQILGQKVEFLVSFYNNEISEKSEIFDDQFSVERPDGSNFTLKIRSTKLEDSAMYFCASRNREGSMAFFGQGTRLTVV.

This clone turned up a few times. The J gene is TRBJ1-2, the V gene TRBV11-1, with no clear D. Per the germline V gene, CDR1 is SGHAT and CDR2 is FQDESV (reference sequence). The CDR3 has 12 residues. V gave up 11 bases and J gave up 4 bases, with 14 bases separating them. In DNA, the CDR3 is TGTGCCCTGCGGGCCGGGCCCTATGGCTACACCTTC. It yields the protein CALRAGPYGYTF. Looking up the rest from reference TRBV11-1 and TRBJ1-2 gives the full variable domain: EAEVAQSPRYKITEKSQAVAFWCDPISGHATLYWYRQILGQGPELLVQFQDESVVDDSQLPKDRFSAERLKGVDSTLKIQPAELGDSAMYLCALRAGPYGYTFGSGTRLTVV.

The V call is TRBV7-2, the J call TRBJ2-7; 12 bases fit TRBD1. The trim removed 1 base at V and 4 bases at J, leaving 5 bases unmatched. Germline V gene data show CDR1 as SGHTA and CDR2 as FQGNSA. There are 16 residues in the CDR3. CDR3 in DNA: TGTGCCAGCAGCTTAGAAGGGACAGGGGGCGGTTACGAGCAGTACTTC. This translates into CASSLEGTGGGYEQYF.

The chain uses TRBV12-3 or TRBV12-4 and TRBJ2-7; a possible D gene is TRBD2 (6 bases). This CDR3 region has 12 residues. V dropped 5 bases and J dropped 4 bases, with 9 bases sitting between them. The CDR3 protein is CASSPEGYEQYF. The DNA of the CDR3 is TGTGCCAGCAGTCCGGAGGGGTACGAGCAGTACTTC.

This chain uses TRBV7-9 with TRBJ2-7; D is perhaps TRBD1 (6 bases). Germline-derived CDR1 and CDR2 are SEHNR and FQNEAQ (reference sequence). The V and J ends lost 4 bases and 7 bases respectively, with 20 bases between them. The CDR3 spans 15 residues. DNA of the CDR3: TGTGCCAGCAGCTCCGGGGACGACAGGAGTACGGAGCAGTACTTC. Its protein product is CASSSGDDRSTEQYF.

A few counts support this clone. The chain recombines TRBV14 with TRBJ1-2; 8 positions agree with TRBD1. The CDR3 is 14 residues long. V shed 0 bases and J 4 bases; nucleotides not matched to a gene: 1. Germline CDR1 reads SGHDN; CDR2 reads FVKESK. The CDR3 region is CASSQDRGPYGYTF. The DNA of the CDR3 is TGTGCCAGCAGCCAAGACAGGGGGCCCTATGGCTACACCTTC.

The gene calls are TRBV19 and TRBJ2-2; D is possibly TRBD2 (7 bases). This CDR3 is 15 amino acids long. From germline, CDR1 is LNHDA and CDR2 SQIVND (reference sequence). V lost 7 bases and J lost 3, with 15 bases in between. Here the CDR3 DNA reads TGTGCCAGTAAGTTCGGGGGGCCAGACACCGGGGAGCTGTTTTTT. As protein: CASKFGGPDTGELFF.

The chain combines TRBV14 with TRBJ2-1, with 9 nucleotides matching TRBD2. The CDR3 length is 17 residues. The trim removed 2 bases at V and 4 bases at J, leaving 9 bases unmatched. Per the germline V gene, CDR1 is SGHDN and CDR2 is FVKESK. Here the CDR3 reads CASSQPFSSGDYNEQFF. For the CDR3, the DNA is TGTGCCAGCAGCCAACCCTTTTCTAGCGGGGATTACAATGAGCAGTTCTTC.

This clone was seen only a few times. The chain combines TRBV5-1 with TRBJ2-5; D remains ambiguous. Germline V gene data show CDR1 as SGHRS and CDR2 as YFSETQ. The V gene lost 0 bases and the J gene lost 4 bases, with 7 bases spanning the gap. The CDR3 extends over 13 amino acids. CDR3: CASSLALGETQYF. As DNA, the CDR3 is TGCGCCAGCAGCTTGGCCCTAGGAGAGACCCAGTACTTC.

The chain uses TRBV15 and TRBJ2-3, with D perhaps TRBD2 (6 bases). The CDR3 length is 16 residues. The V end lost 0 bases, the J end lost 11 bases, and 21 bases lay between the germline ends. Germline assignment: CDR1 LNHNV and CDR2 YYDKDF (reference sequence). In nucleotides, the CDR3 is TGTGCCACCAGCAGAGATCTCGGTCAGCGTCTAGCGAAGCAGTATTTT. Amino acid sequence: CATSRDLGQRLAKQYF.

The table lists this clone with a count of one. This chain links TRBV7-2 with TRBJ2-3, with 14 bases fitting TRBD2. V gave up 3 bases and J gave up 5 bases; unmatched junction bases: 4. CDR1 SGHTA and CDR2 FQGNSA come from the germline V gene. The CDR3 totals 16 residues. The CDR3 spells CASSFGLAGGLDTQYF. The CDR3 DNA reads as TGTGCCAGCAGCTTTGGACTAGCGGGGGGCTTAGATACGCAGTATTTT.

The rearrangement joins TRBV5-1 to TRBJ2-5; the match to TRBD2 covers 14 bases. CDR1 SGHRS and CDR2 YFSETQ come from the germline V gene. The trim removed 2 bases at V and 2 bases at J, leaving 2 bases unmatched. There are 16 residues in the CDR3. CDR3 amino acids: CASSLGTSGGQETQYF. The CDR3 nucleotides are TGCGCCAGCAGCTTAGGGACTAGCGGGGGACAAGAGACCCAGTACTTC.

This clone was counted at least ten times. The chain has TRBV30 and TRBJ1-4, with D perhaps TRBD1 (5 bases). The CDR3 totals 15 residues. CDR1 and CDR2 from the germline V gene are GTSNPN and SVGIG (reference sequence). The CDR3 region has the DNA TGTGCTACGATCGAGGACACCGCAACTAATGAAAAACTGTTTTTT. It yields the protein CATIEDTATNEKLFF.